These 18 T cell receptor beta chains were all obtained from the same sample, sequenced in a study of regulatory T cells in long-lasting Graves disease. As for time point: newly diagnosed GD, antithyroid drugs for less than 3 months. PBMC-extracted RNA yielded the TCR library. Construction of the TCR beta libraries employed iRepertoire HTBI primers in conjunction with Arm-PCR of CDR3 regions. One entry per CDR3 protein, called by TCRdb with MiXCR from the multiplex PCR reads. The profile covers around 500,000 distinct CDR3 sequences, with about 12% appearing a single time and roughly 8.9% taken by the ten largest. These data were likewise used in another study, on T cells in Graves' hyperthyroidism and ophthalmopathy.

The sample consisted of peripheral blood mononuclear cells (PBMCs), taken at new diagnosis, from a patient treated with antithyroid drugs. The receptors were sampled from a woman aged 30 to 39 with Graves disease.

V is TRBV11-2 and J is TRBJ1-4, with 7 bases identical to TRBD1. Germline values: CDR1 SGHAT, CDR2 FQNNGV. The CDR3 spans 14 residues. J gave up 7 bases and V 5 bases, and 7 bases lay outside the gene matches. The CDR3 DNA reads TGTGCCAGCAGCCGGGGGACAGCAACTGAAAAACTGTTTTTT. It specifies CASSRGTATEKLFF.

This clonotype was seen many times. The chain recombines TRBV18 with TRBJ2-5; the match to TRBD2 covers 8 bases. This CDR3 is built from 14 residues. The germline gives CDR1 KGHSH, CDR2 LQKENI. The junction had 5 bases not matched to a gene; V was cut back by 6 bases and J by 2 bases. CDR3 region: CASSGGRQQETQYF. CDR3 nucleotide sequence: TGTGCCAGCTCCGGCGGGAGGCAGCAAGAGACCCAGTACTTC.

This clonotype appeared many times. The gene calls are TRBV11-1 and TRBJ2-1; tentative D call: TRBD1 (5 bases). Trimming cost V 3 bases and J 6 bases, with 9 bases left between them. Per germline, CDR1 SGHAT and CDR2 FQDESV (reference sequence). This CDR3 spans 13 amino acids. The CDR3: CASSFLGPNEQFF. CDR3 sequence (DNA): TGTGCCAGCAGCTTTTTGGGGCCCAATGAGCAGTTCTTC.

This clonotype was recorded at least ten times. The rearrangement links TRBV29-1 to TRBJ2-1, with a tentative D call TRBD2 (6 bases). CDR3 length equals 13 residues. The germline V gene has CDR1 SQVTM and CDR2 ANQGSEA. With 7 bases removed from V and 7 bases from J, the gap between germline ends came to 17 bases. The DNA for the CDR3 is TGCAGCGCCCCCCTCCCAGGGAGGAATGAGCAGTTCTTC. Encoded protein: CSAPLPGRNEQFF.

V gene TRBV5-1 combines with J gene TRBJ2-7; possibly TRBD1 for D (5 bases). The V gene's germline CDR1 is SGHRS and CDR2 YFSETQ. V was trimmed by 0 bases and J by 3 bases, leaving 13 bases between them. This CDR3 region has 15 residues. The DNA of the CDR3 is TGCGCCAGCAGCTTGGAAAGTGACAGCAACTACGAGCAGTACTTC. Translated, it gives CASSLESDSNYEQYF. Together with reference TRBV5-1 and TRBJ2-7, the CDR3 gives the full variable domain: KAGVTQTPRYLIKTRGQQVTLSCSPISGHRSVSWYQQTPGQGLQFLFEYFSETQRNKGNFPGRFSGRQFSNSRSEMNVSTLELGDSALYLCASSLESDSNYEQYFGPGTRLTVT.

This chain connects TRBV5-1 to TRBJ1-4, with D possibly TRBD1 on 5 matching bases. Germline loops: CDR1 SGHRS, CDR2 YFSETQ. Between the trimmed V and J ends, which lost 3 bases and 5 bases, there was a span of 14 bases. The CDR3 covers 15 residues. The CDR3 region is CASSSFRDGNEKLFF. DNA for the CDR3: TGCGCCAGCAGCTCATTCCGGGACGGGAATGAAAAACTGTTTTTT.

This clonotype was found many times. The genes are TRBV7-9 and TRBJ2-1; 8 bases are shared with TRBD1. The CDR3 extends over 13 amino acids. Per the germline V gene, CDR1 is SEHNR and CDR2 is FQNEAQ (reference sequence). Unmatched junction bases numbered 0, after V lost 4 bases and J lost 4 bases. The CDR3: CASSWTGYNEQFF. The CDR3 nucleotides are TGTGCCAGCAGCTGGACAGGGTACAATGAGCAGTTCTTC. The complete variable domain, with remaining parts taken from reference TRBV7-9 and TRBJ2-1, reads DTGVSQNPRHKITKRGQNVTFRCDPISEHNRLYWYRQTLGQGPEFLTYFQNEAQLEKSRLLSDRFSAERPKGSFSTLEIQRTEQGDSAMYLCASSWTGYNEQFFGPGTRLTVL.

CDR3 nucleotides: TGTGCCAGCAGCGCCGGACTAGCGGCTAGCTCCTACAATGAGCAGTTCTTC. Its translation is CASSAGLAASSYNEQFF. The chain recombines TRBV5-4 with TRBJ2-1, with 10 bases fitting TRBD2. The ends lost 4 bases at V and 0 bases at J; junction bases unmatched: 7. Germline CDR1 and CDR2: SGHNT and YYREEE (reference sequence). This CDR3 spans 17 amino acids.

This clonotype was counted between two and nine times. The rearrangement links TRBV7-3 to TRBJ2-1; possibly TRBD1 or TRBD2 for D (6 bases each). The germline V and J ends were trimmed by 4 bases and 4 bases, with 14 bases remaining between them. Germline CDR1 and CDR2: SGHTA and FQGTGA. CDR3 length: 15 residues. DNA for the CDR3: TGTGCCAGCAGCTCCGGGGGCAGGGCATACAATGAGCAGTTCTTC. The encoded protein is CASSSGGRAYNEQFF.

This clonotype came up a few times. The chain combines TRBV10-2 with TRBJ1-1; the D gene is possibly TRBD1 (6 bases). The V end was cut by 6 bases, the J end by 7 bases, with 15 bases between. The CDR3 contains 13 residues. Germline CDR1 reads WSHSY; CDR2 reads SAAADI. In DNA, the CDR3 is TGCGCCAGCAGCCTATACGGACAGAGTGAAGCTTTCTTT. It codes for CASSLYGQSEAFF.

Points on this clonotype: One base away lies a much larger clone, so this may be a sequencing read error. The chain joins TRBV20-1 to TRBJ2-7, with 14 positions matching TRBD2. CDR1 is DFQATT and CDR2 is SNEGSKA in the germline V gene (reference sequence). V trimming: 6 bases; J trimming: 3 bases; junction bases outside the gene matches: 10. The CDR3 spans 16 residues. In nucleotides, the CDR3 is TGCAGTGCCCCACGGACTAGCGGGAGGTTGCTCTACGAGCAGTACTTC. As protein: CSAPRTSGRLLYEQYF.

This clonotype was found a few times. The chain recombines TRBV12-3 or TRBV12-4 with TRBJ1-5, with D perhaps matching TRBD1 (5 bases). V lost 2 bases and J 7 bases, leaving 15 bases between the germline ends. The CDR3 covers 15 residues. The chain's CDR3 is CASSLKGRGGQPQHF. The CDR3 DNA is TGTGCCAGCAGTTTAAAAGGTCGGGGCGGGCAGCCCCAGCATTTT.

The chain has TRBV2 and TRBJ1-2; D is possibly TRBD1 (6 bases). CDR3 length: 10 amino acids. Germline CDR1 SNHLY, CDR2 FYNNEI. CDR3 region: CATGKDGYTF. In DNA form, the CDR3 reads TGTGCAACAGGGAAGGATGGCTACACCTTC.

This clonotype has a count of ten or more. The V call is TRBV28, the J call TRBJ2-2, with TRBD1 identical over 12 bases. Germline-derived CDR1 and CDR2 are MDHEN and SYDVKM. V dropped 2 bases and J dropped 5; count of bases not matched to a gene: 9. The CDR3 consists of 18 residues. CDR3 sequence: CASSLGVGTGGVTGELFF. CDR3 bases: TGTGCCAGCAGTTTAGGTGTCGGGACAGGGGGCGTTACCGGGGAGCTGTTTTTT. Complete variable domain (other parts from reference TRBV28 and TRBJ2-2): DVKVTQSSRYLVKRTGEKVFLECVQDMDHENMFWYRQDPGLGLRLIYFSYDVKMKEKGDIPEGYSVSREKKERFSLILESASTNQTSMYLCASSLGVGTGGVTGELFFGEGSRLTVL.

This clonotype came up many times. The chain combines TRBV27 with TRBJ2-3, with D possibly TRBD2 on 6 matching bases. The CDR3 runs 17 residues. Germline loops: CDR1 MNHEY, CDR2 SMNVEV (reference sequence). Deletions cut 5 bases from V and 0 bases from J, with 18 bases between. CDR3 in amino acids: CASSIRSGTLSTDTQYF. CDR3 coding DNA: TGTGCCAGCAGTATACGTAGTGGGACTTTAAGCACAGATACGCAGTATTTT.

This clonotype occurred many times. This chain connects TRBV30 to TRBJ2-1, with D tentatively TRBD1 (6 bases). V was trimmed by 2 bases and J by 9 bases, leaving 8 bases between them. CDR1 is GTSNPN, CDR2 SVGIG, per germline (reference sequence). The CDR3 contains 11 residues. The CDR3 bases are TGTGCCTGGAGTCCAGGGGTTGAGCAGTTCTTC. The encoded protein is CAWSPGVEQFF.

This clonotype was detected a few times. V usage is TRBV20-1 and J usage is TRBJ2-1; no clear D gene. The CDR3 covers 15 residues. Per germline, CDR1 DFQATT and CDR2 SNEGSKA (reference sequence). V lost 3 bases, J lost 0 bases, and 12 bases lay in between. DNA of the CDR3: TGCAGTGCTAGCTCCCCTATCAGCTCCTACAATGAGCAGTTCTTC. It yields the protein CSASSPISSYNEQFF.

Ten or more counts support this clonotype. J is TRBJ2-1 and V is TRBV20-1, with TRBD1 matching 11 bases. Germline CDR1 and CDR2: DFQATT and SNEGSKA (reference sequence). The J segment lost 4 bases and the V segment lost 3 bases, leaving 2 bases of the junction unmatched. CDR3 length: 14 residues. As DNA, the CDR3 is TGCAGTGCTAGTGGGACAGGGGGGTACAATGAGCAGTTCTTC. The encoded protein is CSASGTGGYNEQFF.